The sequence of this T cell receptor (beta chain) was determined in a study of OX40 agonist ivuxolimab in advanced cancers. Study overall: In three patients, partial responses were observed, one with hepatocellular carcinoma and two with cutaneous melanoma.

Per the germline V gene, CDR1 is MGHRA and CDR2 is YSYEKL. The V and J ends lost 4 bases and 1 base respectively, with 11 bases between them. The CDR3 extends over 14 amino acids. Measured with immunoSEQ multiplex PCR; TCRdb has only the in-frame clones, and not every one. The sample holds approximately 99,000 clones, around 85% seen once. This rearrangement joins TRBV4-1 to TRBJ2-7; D call uncertain. The sample in question was CD4+ or CD8+ T cells sorted from blood, obtained in a trial of the OX40 agonist ivuxolimab. The receptor comes from an adult with an advanced solid tumor such as melanoma, head and neck, liver or kidney cancer. For the CDR3, the DNA is TGCGCCAGCAGCCGAGAGGTCCTTTCCTACGAGCAGTACTTC. Translated: CASSREVLSYEQYF.